This TCR beta chain was sequenced for a study of OX40 agonist ivuxolimab in advanced cancers. Study-wide background: Given to patients was ivuxolimab, an agonistic anti-OX40 (CD134) antibody. The study's findings and limits: The antigen specificity of the peripheral T cells (those that were expanded) was not determined. With doses of 0.1 to 3.0 mg/kg, CD4+ and CD8+ blood T cells had undergone clonal expansion by week 6. Partly responding patients at 0.1-3.0 mg/kg showed some of the smallest clonal expansion.

Comments on this clone: The antigen is unknown.

The germline gives CDR1 LNHDA, CDR2 SQIVND (reference sequence). The length of the CDR3 is 13 residues. V dropped 3 bases and J dropped 8 bases, with 13 bases sitting between them. Using immunoSEQ multiplex PCR, the repertoire was profiled, and TCRdb retains in-frame clones only, with some absent. There are about 81,000 clones in the sample; approximately 85% occur only once, and 0.22% lies in the top ten. The chain recombines TRBV19 with TRBJ1-2; no definite D call. This sequence was found in an adult with an advanced solid tumor such as melanoma, head and neck, liver or kidney cancer. This specimen was CD4+ or CD8+ T cells sorted from blood, taken in a trial of the OX40 agonist ivuxolimab. The CDR3 nucleotides read TGTGCCAGTAGTATTACCGGCGATCGCGGCTACACCTTC. This encodes CASSITGDRGYTF.